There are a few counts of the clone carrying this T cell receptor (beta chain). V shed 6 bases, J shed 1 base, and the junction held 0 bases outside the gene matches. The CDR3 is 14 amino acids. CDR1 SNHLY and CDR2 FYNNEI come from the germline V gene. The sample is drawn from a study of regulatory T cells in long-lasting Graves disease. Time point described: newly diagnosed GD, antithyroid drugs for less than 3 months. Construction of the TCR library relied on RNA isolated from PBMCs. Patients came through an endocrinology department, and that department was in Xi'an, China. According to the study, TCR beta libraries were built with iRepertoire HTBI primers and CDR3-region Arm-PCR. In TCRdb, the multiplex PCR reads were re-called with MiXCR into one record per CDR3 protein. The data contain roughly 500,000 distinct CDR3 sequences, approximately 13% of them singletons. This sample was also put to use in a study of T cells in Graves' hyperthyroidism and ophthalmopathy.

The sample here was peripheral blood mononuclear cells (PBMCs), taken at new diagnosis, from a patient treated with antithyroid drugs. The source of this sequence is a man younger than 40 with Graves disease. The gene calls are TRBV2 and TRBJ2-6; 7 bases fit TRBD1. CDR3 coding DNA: TGTGCCAGCAGGACAGGGTCTGGGGCCAACGTCCTGACTTTC. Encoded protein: CASRTGSGANVLTF. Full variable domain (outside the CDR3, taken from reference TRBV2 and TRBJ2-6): EPEVTQTPSHQVTQMGQEVILRCVPISNHLYFYWYRQILGQKVEFLVSFYNNEISEKSEIFDDQFSVERPDGSNFTLKIRSTKLEDSAMYFCASRTGSGANVLTFGAGSRLTVL.